The clone carrying this T cell receptor beta chain was picked up many times. The CDR3 is made up of 15 amino acids. V gave up 4 bases and J gave up 1 base, with 15 bases separating them. Germline CDR1 is DFQATT and CDR2 is SNEGSKA (reference sequence). One entry per CDR3 protein, called by TCRdb with MiXCR from the RT-PCR reads. This sample has about 680,000 distinct CDR3 sequences, with approximately 15% found just once. The chain couples TRBV20-1 to TRBJ2-3; D tentatively fits TRBD1 or TRBD2 (6 bases each). Sequenced sample: memory CD4+ T cells from blood. The TCR was taken from a female donor in good health, serving as a healthy control. The CDR3 nucleotides read TGCAGTGCTAACCGAGGGGGGCGCGGCACAGATACGCAGTATTTT. Translated: CSANRGGRGTDTQYF.